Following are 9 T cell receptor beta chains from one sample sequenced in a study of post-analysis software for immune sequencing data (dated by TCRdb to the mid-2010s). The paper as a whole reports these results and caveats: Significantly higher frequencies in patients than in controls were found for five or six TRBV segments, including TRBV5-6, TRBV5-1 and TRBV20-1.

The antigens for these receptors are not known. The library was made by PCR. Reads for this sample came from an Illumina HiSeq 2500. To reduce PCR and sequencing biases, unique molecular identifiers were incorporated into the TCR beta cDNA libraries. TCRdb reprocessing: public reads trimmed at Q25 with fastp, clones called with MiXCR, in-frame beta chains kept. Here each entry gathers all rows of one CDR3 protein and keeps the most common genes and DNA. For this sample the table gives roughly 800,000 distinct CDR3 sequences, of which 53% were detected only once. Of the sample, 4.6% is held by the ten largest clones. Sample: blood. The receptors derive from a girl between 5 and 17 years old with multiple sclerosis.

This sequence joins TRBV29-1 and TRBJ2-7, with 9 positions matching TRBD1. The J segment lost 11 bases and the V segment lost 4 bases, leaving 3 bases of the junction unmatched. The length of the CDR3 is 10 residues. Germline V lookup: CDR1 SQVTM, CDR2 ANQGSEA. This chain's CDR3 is CSVVRDREYF. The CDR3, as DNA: TGCAGCGTTGTCCGGGACAGGGAGTACTTC.

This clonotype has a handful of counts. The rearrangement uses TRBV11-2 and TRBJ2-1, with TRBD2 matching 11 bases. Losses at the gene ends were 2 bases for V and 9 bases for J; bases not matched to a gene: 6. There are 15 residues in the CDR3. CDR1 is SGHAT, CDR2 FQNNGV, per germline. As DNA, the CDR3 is TGTGCCAGCAGCTTAATACTAGCGGGGGTCGGTGAGCAGTTCTTC. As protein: CASSLILAGVGEQFF.

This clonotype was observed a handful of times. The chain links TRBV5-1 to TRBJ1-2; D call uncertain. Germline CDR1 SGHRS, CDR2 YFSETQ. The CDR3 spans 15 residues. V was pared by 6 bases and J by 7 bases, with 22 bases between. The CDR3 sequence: CASTDTSGIPGGYTF. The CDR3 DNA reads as TGCGCCAGCACAGACACCTCCGGGATCCCAGGTGGCTACACCTTC.

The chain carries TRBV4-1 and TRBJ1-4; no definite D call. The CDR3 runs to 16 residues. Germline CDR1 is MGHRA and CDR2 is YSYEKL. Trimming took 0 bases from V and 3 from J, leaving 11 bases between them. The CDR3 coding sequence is TGCGCCAGCAGCCAAGATCTTGTAATGGCTAATGAAAAACTGTTTTTT. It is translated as CASSQDLVMANEKLFF.

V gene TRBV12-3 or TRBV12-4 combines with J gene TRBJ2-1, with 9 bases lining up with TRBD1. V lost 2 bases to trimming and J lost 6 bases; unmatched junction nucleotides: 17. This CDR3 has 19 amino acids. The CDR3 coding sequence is TGTGCCAGCAGTTTACCCAAGGGGGGTAACAGGGGGCAATTCAATGAGCAGTTCTTC. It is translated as CASSLPKGGNRGQFNEQFF.

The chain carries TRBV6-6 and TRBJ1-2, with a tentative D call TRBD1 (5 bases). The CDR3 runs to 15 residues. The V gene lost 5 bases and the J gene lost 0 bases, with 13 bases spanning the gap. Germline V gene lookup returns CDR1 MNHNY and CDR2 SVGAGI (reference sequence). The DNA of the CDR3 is TGTGCCAGCAGTCAGGGACGGGAAGCTAACTATGGCTACACCTTC. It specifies CASSQGREANYGYTF.

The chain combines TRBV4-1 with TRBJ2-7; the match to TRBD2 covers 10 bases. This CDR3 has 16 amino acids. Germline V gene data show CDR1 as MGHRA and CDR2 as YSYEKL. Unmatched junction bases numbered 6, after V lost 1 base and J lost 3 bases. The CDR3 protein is CASSQGLGLASYEQYF. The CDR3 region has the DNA TGCGCCAGCAGCCAAGGGTTGGGACTAGCGAGCTACGAGCAGTACTTC.

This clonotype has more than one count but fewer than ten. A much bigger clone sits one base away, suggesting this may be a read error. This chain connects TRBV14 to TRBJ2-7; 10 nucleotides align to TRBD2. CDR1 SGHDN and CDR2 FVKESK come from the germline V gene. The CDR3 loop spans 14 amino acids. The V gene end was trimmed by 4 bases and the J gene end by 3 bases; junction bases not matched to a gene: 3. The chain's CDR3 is CASSPSGSYYEQYF. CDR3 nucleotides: TGTGCCAGCAGCCCTAGCGGGAGCTACTACGAGCAGTACTTC.

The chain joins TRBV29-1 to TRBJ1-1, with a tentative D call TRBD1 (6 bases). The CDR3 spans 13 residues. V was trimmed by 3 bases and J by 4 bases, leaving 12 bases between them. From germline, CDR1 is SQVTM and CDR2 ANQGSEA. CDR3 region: CSVERQGPTEAFF. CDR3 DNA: TGCAGCGTTGAGCGGCAGGGGCCCACTGAAGCTTTCTTT.